These 25 T cell receptor beta chains came from one sample sequenced in a study of CD4+ T cells in melanoma. Assay used: immunoSEQ multiplex PCR; TCRdb lists only in-frame clones, some missing. This table holds 11,000 or so clones, approximately 72% found once. The sample taken for sequencing was cells from a culture (not recorded whether cultured in vitro). The source of these receptors is a human donor with melanoma.

This chain links TRBV9 with TRBJ2-1, with TRBD1 identical over 7 bases. Trimming at V came to 0 bases and at J to 4 bases, leaving 4 bases not matched to a gene. This CDR3 comprises 15 residues. Germline CDR1 reads SGDLS; CDR2 reads YYNGEE. The CDR3: CASSVGGGQYNEQFF. Here the CDR3 DNA reads TGTGCCAGCAGCGTAGGAGGGGGCCAGTACAATGAGCAGTTCTTC. Together with reference TRBV9 and TRBJ2-1, the CDR3 gives the full variable domain: DSGVTQTPKHLITATGQRVTLRCSPRSGDLSVYWYQQSLDQGLQFLIQYYNGEERAKGNILERFSAQQFPDLHSELNLSSLELGDSALYFCASSVGGGQYNEQFFGPGTRLTVL.

This chain links TRBV11-3 with TRBJ2-5, with D unresolved. This CDR3 is 14 amino acids long. The germline gives CDR1 SGHNT, CDR2 YENEEA. V lost 0 bases, J lost 3 bases, and 8 bases lay in between. The CDR3 DNA is TGTGCCAGCAGCTTAGATCACACAGAAGAGACCCAGTACTTC. It translates to CASSLDHTEETQYF.

The J gene is TRBJ2-2, the V gene TRBV7-9; D unclear. Germline CDR1 SEHNR, CDR2 FQNEAQ (reference sequence). V dropped 7 bases and J dropped 0 bases, with 9 bases sitting between them. The CDR3 has 14 amino acids. The CDR3 DNA sequence: TGTGCCAGCATCCTCGCACCGAACACCGGGGAGCTGTTTTTT. It specifies CASILAPNTGELFF. Supplemented by reference TRBV7-9 and TRBJ2-2, the full variable domain reads DTGVSQNPRHKITKRGQNVTFRCDPISEHNRLYWYRQTLGQGPEFLTYFQNEAQLEKSRLLSDRFSAERPKGSFSTLEIQRTEQGDSAMYLCASILAPNTGELFFGEGSRLTVL.

Only a few counts were recorded for this clone. The chain joins TRBV6-1 to TRBJ1-2; 7 bases map to TRBD1. The length of the CDR3 is 15 residues. With V trimmed by 2 bases and J by 4 bases, 7 bases remained unmatched. Per germline, CDR1 MNHNS and CDR2 SASEGT. This CDR3 is CASSEFSRGAYGYTF. The CDR3 coding sequence is TGTGCCAGCAGTGAATTTAGCAGGGGGGCCTATGGCTACACCTTC.

The chain recombines TRBV5-1 with TRBJ2-3; D is unclear. Trimming removed 3 bases from V and 2 bases from J, with 10 bases in between. The CDR3 sequence is 14 residues long. CDR1 is SGHRS and CDR2 is YFSETQ in the germline V gene. This chain's CDR3 is CASSSVGPTDTQYF. The CDR3, as DNA: TGCGCCAGCAGCTCAGTCGGTCCCACAGATACGCAGTATTTT.

This chain uses TRBV18 with TRBJ1-2; TRBD1 might be the D (5 bases). V was cut by 2 bases and J by 2 bases, with 12 bases left in between. The CDR3 sequence is 15 residues long. Germline values: CDR1 KGHSH, CDR2 LQKENI. CDR3 DNA sequence: TGTGCCAGCTCACCAGATGGGGGAAACAACTATGGCTACACCTTC. It codes for CASSPDGGNNYGYTF.

This clone has more than one count but fewer than ten. This chain connects TRBV5-1 to TRBJ1-5; D remains ambiguous. The CDR3 has 13 residues. The V gene's germline CDR1 is SGHRS and CDR2 YFSETQ. V shed 4 bases and J shed 0 bases, with 5 bases lying between them. The CDR3 DNA reads as TGCGCCAGCAGCGAGAATAGCAATCAGCCCCAGCATTTT. Translated, it gives CASSENSNQPQHF.

The rearrangement uses TRBV18 and TRBJ2-3; D perhaps matches TRBD1 (6 bases). The CDR3 has 14 residues. Germline V gene sequence: CDR1 KGHSH, CDR2 LQKENI. The ends were cut back, 3 bases at V and 3 bases at J, with 10 bases in the middle. CDR3 sequence reads: CASSPRQGTDTQYF. The CDR3 DNA reads as TGTGCCAGCTCACCGCGGCAGGGGACAGATACGCAGTATTTT.

Only a few counts were recorded for this clone. The CDR3 DNA is TGTGCCTGGTCTCCTGCTTTTGAGCAGTTCTTC. Translated, it gives CAWSPAFEQFF. This chain joins TRBV30 and TRBJ2-1; D not certain. Germline V gene sequence: CDR1 GTSNPN, CDR2 SVGIG (reference sequence). V was clipped by 5 bases and J by 9 bases, with 11 bases between them. The CDR3 is made up of 11 amino acids. The full variable domain, in which reference TRBV30 and TRBJ2-1 provide the parts outside the CDR3, is SQTIHQWPATLVQPVGSPLSLECTVEGTSNPNLYWYRQAAGRGLQLLFYSVGIGQISSEVPQNLSASRPQDRQFILSSKKLLLSDSGFYLCAWSPAFEQFFGPGTRLTVL.

The chain joins TRBV11-2 to TRBJ2-7; D might be TRBD2 (6 bases). Per the germline V gene, CDR1 is SGHAT and CDR2 is FQNNGV. The CDR3 sequence is 13 residues long. The germline V and J ends were trimmed by 5 bases and 5 bases, with 13 bases remaining between them. CDR3 sequence: CASSPGLLNEQYF. In DNA, the CDR3 is TGTGCCAGCAGCCCGGGACTCCTAAACGAGCAGTACTTC.

This clone was counted a few times. The rearrangement joins TRBV2 to TRBJ2-7; D not resolved. V shed 10 bases and J shed 1 base, with 14 bases lying between them. Germline V CDR1 and CDR2: SNHLY, FYNNEI. The CDR3 loop spans 13 amino acids. The CDR3 region is CATRNIGSYEQYF. CDR3 DNA: TGTGCCACCCGGAACATCGGGTCCTACGAGCAGTACTTC.

The rearrangement links TRBV10-3 to TRBJ2-7; 16 positions agree with TRBD2. Losses at the gene ends were 6 bases for V and 6 bases for J; bases not matched to a gene: 8. The germline gives CDR1 ENHRY, CDR2 SYGVKD. The CDR3 spans 16 residues. The CDR3 coding sequence is TGTGCCATCAGCGCCGGGACTAGCGGGGGGGCCGGCGAGCAGTACTTC. Residues: CAISAGTSGGAGEQYF.

This clone appeared a few times. The J gene is TRBJ2-1, the V gene TRBV7-7; possibly TRBD1 or TRBD2 for D (5 bases each). Trimming stripped 4 bases from V and 7 bases from J, with 11 bases between. In germline, CDR1 is SSHAT, CDR2 FNYEAQ (reference sequence). The CDR3 is 13 residues long. The CDR3 nucleotides read TGTGCCAGCAGCTCGTCCGAGGGGAATGAGCAGTTCTTC. Its protein product is CASSSSEGNEQFF.

This clone occurred once. V usage is TRBV21-1 and J usage is TRBJ1-2. TRBV21-1 is an annotated pseudogene. The CDR3 is 13 residues long. The DNA for the CDR3 is TGTGCCAGCAGCAAAGGAGCGGGTTTTCGCTACACCTTC. Translating gives CASSKGAGFRYTF.

This chain uses TRBV9 with TRBJ2-5, with 10 bases fitting TRBD2. Germline CDR1 reads SGDLS; CDR2 reads YYNGEE. V lost 5 bases, J lost 5 bases, and 9 bases stayed unmatched. The CDR3 is made up of 15 amino acids. CDR3 sequence reads: CASSPTSGARETQYF. DNA of the CDR3: TGTGCCAGCAGTCCAACTAGCGGGGCTAGGGAGACCCAGTACTTC.

This sequence joins TRBV7-2 and TRBJ1-5; possibly TRBD1 for D (6 bases). V was trimmed by 3 bases and J by 5 bases, leaving 8 bases between them. This CDR3 spans 13 amino acids. CDR1 and CDR2 (germline): SGHTA, FQGNSA. This CDR3 is CASSLDSYQPQHF. The CDR3 DNA sequence: TGTGCCAGCAGCTTGGACAGTTATCAGCCCCAGCATTTT.

CDR3 protein: CASSLGTSGHEQFF. The CDR3 nucleotides read TGCGCCAGCAGCTTGGGGACTAGCGGCCATGAGCAGTTCTTC. The chain couples TRBV5-1 to TRBJ2-1; 10 positions match TRBD2. The CDR3 spans 14 residues. The junction had 2 bases not matched to a gene; V was cut back by 0 bases and J by 8 bases. The germline V gene encodes CDR1 SGHRS and CDR2 YFSETQ.

CDR3 nucleotides: TGCGCCAGCAGCCCTGCCGGTGGGACAGTCGCCTACGAGCAGTACTTC. Protein product: CASSPAGGTVAYEQYF. The genes are TRBV5-1 and TRBJ2-7, with TRBD1 identical over 7 bases. V lost 4 bases, J lost 2 bases, and 12 bases stayed unmatched. Looked up from germline, CDR1 is SGHRS and CDR2 is YFSETQ. CDR3 size: 16 residues. The full variable domain, rest sourced from reference TRBV5-1 and TRBJ2-7, is KAGVTQTPRYLIKTRGQQVTLSCSPISGHRSVSWYQQTPGQGLQFLFEYFSETQRNKGNFPGRFSGRQFSNSRSEMNVSTLELGDSALYLCASSPAGGTVAYEQYFGPGTRLTVT.

The chain is built from TRBV10-2 and TRBJ2-3, with 8 bases matching TRBD1. The CDR3 totals 15 residues. The V and J ends lost 2 bases and 1 base, in that order; junction bases with no gene match: 2. The germline gives CDR1 WSHSY, CDR2 SAAADI. In nucleotides, the CDR3 is TGCGCCAGCAGTGAGCTCAGGGGGCGCACAGATACGCAGTATTTT. It codes for CASSELRGRTDTQYF.

The chain has TRBV13 and TRBJ2-1, with TRBD2 identical over 13 bases. V gave up 5 bases and J gave up 8 bases; unmatched junction bases: 18. Germline CDR1 and CDR2: PRHDT and FYEKMQ (reference sequence). The CDR3 has 19 residues. CDR3: CASSVEGGGLAGPRDEQFF. The CDR3, as DNA: TGTGCCAGCAGCGTCGAGGGAGGGGGACTAGCGGGGCCTAGGGATGAGCAGTTCTTC.

This chain links TRBV9 with TRBJ1-6; D possibly corresponds to TRBD1 (5 bases). In germline, CDR1 is SGDLS, CDR2 YYNGEE. Trimming stripped 4 bases from V and 10 bases from J, with 21 bases between. The CDR3 covers 16 residues. The CDR3 region is CASSSSAGALGSPLHF. The CDR3 DNA reads as TGTGCCAGCAGCTCCAGTGCCGGGGCACTTGGGTCACCCCTCCACTTT.

This chain connects TRBV27 to TRBJ1-3; the D is unclear. Germline CDR1 reads MNHEY; CDR2 reads SMNVEV (reference sequence). The CDR3 extends over 13 amino acids. V lost 2 bases, J lost 2 bases, and 4 bases lay in between. CDR3 residues: CASSLLPGNTIYF. CDR3 sequence (DNA): TGTGCCAGCAGTTTACTCCCTGGAAACACCATATATTTT.

This clone was seen only a few times. This chain links TRBV4-1 with TRBJ2-1; the match to TRBD2 covers 10 bases. Germline V gene lookup returns CDR1 MGHRA and CDR2 YSYEKL. This CDR3 is built from 15 residues. Losses at the gene ends were 0 bases for V and 9 bases for J; bases not matched to a gene: 5. Here the CDR3 reads CASSQDSGGAREQFF. The CDR3 DNA reads TGCGCCAGCAGCCAAGACAGCGGGGGGGCGCGTGAGCAGTTCTTC.

The chain combines TRBV7-3 with TRBJ2-3, with TRBD2 matching 13 bases. The CDR3 loop spans 16 amino acids. The ends lost 4 bases at V and 1 base at J; junction bases unmatched: 2. Germline V gene lookup returns CDR1 SGHTA and CDR2 FQGTGA. CDR3 sequence (DNA): TGTGCCAGCAGCTACGGGACTAGCGGGGGCACAGATACGCAGTATTTT. Protein product: CASSYGTSGGTDTQYF. Full variable domain (outside the CDR3, taken from reference TRBV7-3 and TRBJ2-3): GAGVSQTPSNKVTEKGKYVELRCDPISGHTALYWYRQSLGQGPEFLIYFQGTGAADDSGLPNDRFFAVRPEGSVSTLKIQRTERGDSAVYLCASSYGTSGGTDTQYFGPGTRLTVL.

Details on this clone: The junction does not match germline at one end; this may be a read error. V usage is TRBV4-1 and J usage is TRBJ1-6; D is uncertain. The CDR3 runs 14 residues. Germline CDR1 and CDR2: MGHRA and YSYEKL. In DNA, the CDR3 is TGCGCCAGCAGCCAAGAACCGGGCTGGTCACCCCCCCACTTT. Translating gives CASSQEPGWSPPHF.